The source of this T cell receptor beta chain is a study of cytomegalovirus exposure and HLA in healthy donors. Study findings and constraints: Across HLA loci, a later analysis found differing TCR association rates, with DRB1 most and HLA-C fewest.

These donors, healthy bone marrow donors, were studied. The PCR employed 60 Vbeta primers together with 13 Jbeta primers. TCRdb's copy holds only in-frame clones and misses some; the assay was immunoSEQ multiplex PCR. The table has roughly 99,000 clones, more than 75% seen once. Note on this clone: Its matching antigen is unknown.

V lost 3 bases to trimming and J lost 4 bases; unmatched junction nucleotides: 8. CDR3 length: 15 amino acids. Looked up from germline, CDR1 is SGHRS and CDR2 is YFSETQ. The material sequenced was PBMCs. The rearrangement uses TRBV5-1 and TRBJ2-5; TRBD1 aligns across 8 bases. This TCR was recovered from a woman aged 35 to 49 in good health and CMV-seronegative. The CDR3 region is CASSSRTGSGETQYF. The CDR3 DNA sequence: TGCGCCAGCAGCTCCCGGACAGGGAGTGGAGAGACCCAGTACTTC.